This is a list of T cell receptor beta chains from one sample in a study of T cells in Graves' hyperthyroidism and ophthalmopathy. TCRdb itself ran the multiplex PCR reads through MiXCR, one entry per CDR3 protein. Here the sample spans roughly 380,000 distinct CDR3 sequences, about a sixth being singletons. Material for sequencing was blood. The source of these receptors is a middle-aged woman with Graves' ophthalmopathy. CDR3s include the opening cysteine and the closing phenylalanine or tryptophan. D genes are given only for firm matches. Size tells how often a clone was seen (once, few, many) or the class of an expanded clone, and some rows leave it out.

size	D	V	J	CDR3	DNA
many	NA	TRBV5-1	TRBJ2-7	CASSLALAGIYEQYF	TGCGCCAGCAGCTTGGCCCTGGCGGGAATTTACGAGCAGTACTTC
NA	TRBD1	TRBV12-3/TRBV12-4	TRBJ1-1	CASRSSRWDRRGTTFF	TGTGCCAGCAGATCCTCCCGGTGGGACAGACGAGGAACAACTTTCTTT
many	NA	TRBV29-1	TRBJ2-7	CSVSRTESYEQYF	TGCAGCGTCTCCCGGACCGAGTCCTACGAGCAGTACTTC
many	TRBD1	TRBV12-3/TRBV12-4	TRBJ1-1	CASSLSLGGRGNTEAFF	TGTGCCAGCAGTTTAAGTTTAGGGGGCCGAGGGAACACTGAAGCTTTCTTT
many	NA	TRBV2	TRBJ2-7	CASSAWDSPYEQYF	TGTGCCAGCAGTGCGTGGGATTCCCCCTACGAGCAGTACTTC
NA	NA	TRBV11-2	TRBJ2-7	CASSSLAYEQYF	TGTGCCAGCAGCTCCCTGGCCTACGAGCAGTACTTC
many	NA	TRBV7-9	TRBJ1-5	CASSSGLGSNQPQHF	TGTGCCAGCAGCTCCGGTTTGGGCAGCAATCAGCCCCAGCATTTT
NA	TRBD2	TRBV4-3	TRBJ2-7	CASSQLAGTSGRVYGQYF	TGCGCCAGCAGCCAATTGGCCGGGACTAGCGGGAGGGTCTACGGGCAGTACTTC
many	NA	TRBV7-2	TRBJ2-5	CASSPQEGFQETQYF	TGTGCCAGCAGCCCCCAAGAGGGCTTCCAAGAGACCCAGTACTTC
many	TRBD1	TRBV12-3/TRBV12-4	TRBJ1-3	CASSDSDREGNTIYF	TGTGCCAGCAGCGATTCGGACAGGGAAGGAAACACCATATATTTT
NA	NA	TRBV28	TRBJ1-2	CASSLSDRVNYGYTF	TGTGCCAGCAGTTTATCCGACCGGGTTAACTATGGCTACACCTTC
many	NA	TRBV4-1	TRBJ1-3	CASNQDRASGHSGNTIYF	TGCGCCAGCAACCAAGATCGGGCGAGCGGCCACTCTGGAAACACCATATATTTT
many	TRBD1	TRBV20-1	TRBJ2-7	CSAPDRGRTYEQYF	TGCAGTGCTCCCGACAGGGGGCGAACCTACGAGCAGTACTTC
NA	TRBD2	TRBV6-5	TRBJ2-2	CASSWTSGTNTGELFF	TGTGCCAGCAGTTGGACTAGCGGGACGAACACCGGGGAGCTGTTTTTT
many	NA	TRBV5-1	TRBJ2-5	CASAVGGRDGSETQYF	TGCGCCAGCGCGGTAGGTGGGCGCGACGGGTCGGAGACCCAGTACTTC
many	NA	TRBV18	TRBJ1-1	CASSPQSMNTEAFF	TGTGCCAGCTCACCCCAGAGCATGAACACTGAAGCTTTCTTT
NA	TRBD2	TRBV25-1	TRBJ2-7	CASGASGLYEQYF	TGTGCTAGTGGGGCTAGCGGCCTCTACGAGCAGTACTTC
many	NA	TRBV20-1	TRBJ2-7	CSARQSYEQYF	TGCAGTGCCCGACAGAGCTACGAGCAGTACTTC
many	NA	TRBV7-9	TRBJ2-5	CASSFDTRVQETQYF	TGTGCCAGCAGCTTCGATACCCGAGTGCAAGAGACCCAGTACTTC
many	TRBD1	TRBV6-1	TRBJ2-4	CASRKKGQKINIQYF	TGTGCCAGCAGAAAGAAGGGACAGAAGATAAACATTCAGTACTTC
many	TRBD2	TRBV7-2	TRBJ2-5	CASSPTSGIVGTQYF	TGTGCCAGCAGTCCGACTAGCGGGATTGTGGGGACCCAGTACTTC
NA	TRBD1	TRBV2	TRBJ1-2	CASTLSGQGVHGYTF	TGTGCCAGCACCCTCTCTGGACAGGGAGTGCATGGCTACACCTTC
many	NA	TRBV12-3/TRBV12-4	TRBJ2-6	CASSWTFPGANVLTF	TGTGCCAGCAGCTGGACCTTTCCTGGGGCCAACGTCCTGACTTTC
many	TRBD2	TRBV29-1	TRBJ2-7	CSVSEVGLAGGPFSEQYF	TGCAGCGTTTCTGAGGTGGGACTAGCGGGAGGGCCTTTTTCTGAGCAGTACTTC
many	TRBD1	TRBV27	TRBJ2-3	CASNPQGRRDTQYF	TGTGCCAGCAATCCACAGGGGCGTAGAGATACGCAGTATTTT
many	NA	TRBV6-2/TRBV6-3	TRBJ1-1	CASSLTWGTEAFF	TGTGCCAGCAGCTTAACATGGGGGACTGAAGCTTTCTTT
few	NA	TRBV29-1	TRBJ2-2	CSVEADAGELFF	TGCAGCGTTGAGGCGGACGCCGGGGAGCTGTTTTTT
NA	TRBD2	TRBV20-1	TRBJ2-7	CSAKGTSSYEQYF	TGCAGTGCTAAAGGGACTAGCAGCTACGAGCAGTACTTC
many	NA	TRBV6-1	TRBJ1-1	CASSDFSGQIVAFF	TGTGCCAGCAGTGATTTCTCCGGACAGATTGTTGCTTTCTTT
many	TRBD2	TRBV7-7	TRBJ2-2	CASSPQGLAGGTGELFF	TGTGCTAGCAGCCCGCAAGGACTAGCGGGAGGCACCGGGGAGCTGTTTTTT
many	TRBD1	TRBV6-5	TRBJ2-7	CASSYSLDRAFNEQYF	TGTGCCAGCAGTTACTCGTTGGACAGGGCTTTTAACGAGCAGTACTTC
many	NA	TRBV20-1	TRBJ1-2	CSARRFFVADRSNYGYTF	TGCAGTGCTAGGCGTTTCTTTGTAGCCGACAGAAGTAACTATGGCTACACCTTC
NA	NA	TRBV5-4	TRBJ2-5	CASSSGTREETQYF	TGTGCCAGCAGCTCCGGGACTCGAGAAGAGACCCAGTACTTC
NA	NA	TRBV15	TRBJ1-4	CATSRVPASTNEKLFF	TGTGCCACCAGCAGAGTCCCTGCAAGTACTAATGAAAAACTGTTTTTT
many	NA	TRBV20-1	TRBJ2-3	CSARPLTDTQYF	TGCAGTGCTAGACCTCTCACAGATACGCAGTATTTT
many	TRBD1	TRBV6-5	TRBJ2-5	CASRGTGTGVATQYF	TGTGCCAGCAGGGGAACCGGGACAGGGGTTGCGACCCAGTACTTC
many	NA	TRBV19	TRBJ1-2	CASSITPPGSNYGYTF	TGTGCCAGTAGTATAACACCACCAGGATCAAACTATGGCTACACCTTC
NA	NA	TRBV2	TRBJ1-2	CVVGDYGYTF	TGTGTAGTGGGAGACTATGGCTACACCTTC
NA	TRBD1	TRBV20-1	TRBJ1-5	CSAPHSRDRNQPQHF	TGCAGTGCACCTCACTCGCGGGACAGAAATCAGCCCCAGCATTTT
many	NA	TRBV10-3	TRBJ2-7	CAISESRQSYEQYF	TGTGCCATCAGTGAGTCGCGACAGAGTTACGAGCAGTACTTC
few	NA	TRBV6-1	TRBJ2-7	CASSGLWGLGEQYF	TGTGCCAGCAGTGGCTTGTGGGGCCTGGGGGAGCAGTACTTC
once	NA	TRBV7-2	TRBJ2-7	CASSPRVRPYEQYF	TGTGCCAGCAGTCCTAGGGTCCGGCCCTACGAGCAGTACTTC
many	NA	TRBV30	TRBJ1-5	CAWSRGNQPQHF	TGTGCCTGGAGTCGCGGGAATCAGCCCCAGCATTTT
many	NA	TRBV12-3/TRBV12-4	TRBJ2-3	CASSLARRLDTQYF	TGTGCCAGCAGTTTAGCGCGGCGCTTAGATACGCAGTATTTT
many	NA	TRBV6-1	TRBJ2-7	CASSAPGQYSYEQYF	TGTGCCAGCAGTGCCCCCGGACAGTACTCCTACGAGCAGTACTTC
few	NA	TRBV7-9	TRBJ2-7	CASIINTGVQYF	TGTGCCAGCATCATCAATACCGGGGTGCAGTACTTC
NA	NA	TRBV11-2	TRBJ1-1	CASSAPGPRNTEAPF	TGTGCCAGCAGCGCTCCAGGACCGAGAAATACTGAAGCTCCCTTT
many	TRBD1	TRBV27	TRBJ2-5	CASSQGQGLQTQYF	TGTGCCAGCAGCCAGGGACAGGGTTTGCAGACCCAGTACTTC
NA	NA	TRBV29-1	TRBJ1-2	CSVGGGVYGYTF	TGCAGCGTTGGCGGGGGAGTCTATGGCTACACCTTC
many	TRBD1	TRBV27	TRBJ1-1	CATGSLGGPAFF	TGTGCCACCGGAAGCCTAGGGGGCCCAGCTTTCTTT
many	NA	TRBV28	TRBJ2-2	CASSLQGFTGELFF	TGTGCCAGCAGTCTACAGGGATTTACCGGGGAGCTGTTTTTT
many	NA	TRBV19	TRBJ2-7	CASSSFEGAYEQYF	TGTGCCAGTAGTAGCTTCGAGGGTGCCTACGAGCAGTACTTC
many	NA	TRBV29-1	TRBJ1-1	CSVEQGNTEAFF	TGCAGCGTTGAACAGGGTAACACTGAAGCTTTCTTT
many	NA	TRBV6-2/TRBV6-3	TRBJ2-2	CASSRGTAGRNRELFF	TGTGCCAGCAGCCGCGGGACGGCGGGCCGGAATCGGGAGCTGTTTTTT